One TCR beta chain is described in this entry. In its sample, this clonotype was seen many times. The antigen it recognizes is unknown. Base qualities are missing; no much larger clone stands one base away. The germline ends are 9 bases apart after V is trimmed by 2 bases and J by 4 bases. CDR1 and CDR2 are drawn from the germline V gene (reference sequence): GTSNPN, SVGIG. From the cysteine up to the phenylalanine, the CDR3 has a length of 13 residues. Only the CDR3 part of the read is kept: 39 bases, read in frame from the first base. This sample was taken from a study of read filtering for tumor transcriptome and immune sequencing (dated by TCRdb to between 2020 and 2021). Study-level background: The cohort consisted of some 16 male and more than 11 female patients, with a mean age of about 70 years and an age range of about 47 to 90. By revised international staging, about 8 patients were R-ISS I, about 17 were R-ISS II and about seven were R-ISS III. After DNase treatment, whole-transcriptome libraries were prepared with the TruSeq RNA Access Library Prep Kit. Per sample, about 3.5 to 10.27 million TCR-region mapped reads were obtained with IR-seq, compared with only about 80 to 1,400 with RNA-seq. Using the same bone marrow samples, the study compared TCR repertoires obtained by targeted immune repertoire sequencing with those obtained by bulk whole-transcriptome sequencing. One of the main goals was to work out a read-filtering strategy for immune repertoire data, in particular whether clonotypes backed by only a single read should be removed.

Each patient had bone marrow sampled at the time of active disease. Ficoll-Hypaque density gradient centrifugation was used to isolate bone marrow mononuclear cells. Myeloma plasma cells were removed and CD138-negative cells were obtained by negative selection following labeling with CD138 magnetic microbeads on a MACS separator. The purity of the isolated cells was checked by flow cytometry with CD138 antibodies on an Attune NxT. TRIzol reagent was used to extract total RNA, which was then quantified with a NanoDrop spectrophotometer. For each patient, paired RNA-seq and IR-seq were run on the CD138-negative bone marrow sample from that patient. Overall study outcomes, separate from this receptor: In IR-seq, single-read clonotypes were roughly 86% of clonotypes but about 3.5% of total reads; in RNA-seq they were roughly 72% of clonotypes and roughly 42% of reads. The sorted CD138-negative fraction was composed of a mixed bone marrow immune population rather than of purified T cells. Clonotypes were captured by IR-seq at much higher depth and more reliably than by RNA-seq, and smaller IR-seq throughput was sufficient for identification of most shared clonotypes. The correlation between IR-seq and RNA-seq shared clonotype proportions was increased by removal of single-read clonotypes.

TCR libraries were constructed from roughly 360 ng RNA using the Immunoverse kit, and molecular barcoded adaptors covering alpha/delta and beta/gamma chains were employed. TCR library preparation used the same RNA that was used for transcriptome sequencing. TCR libraries were sequenced on an Illumina HiSeq 4000 with 2 x 150 cycles. The original methods were these. MiXCR aligned TCR reads to human V, D, J and C references and assembled the aligned reads into CDR3 clonotypes, with quality filtering and error correction included. The tcR package in R was used to analyze clonotype counts and gene usage diversity. For inspection of raw mapping reads, RNA-seq reads were mapped by STAR aligner version 2.5.3a onto GRCh37 of the human genome. IR-seq fastq files were randomly downsampled with Seqtk 1.3 to test the effect of sequencing depth on detected clonotypes. TCRdb ran its own pipeline on the public reads, namely fastp trimming at Q25 and MiXCR clone calling, and kept in-frame beta chains. Under each unique CDR3 protein, matching rows form one entry showing the most common genes and DNA. The V and J calls come from TCRdb's annotation, not from the publication. A total of 100,000 to 150,000 distinct CDR3 sequences appear in this sample, over 10% of them only once. Clones ranked in the top ten supply just under 8.5% of the sample.

Material for sequencing was a population of CD138-negative cells sorted from bone marrow. The sample's cell subset or site label, in plain terms: bone marrow mononuclear cells depleted of CD138+ plasma/myeloma cells by negative magnetic selection. The sequence joins TRBV30 to TRBJ2-1; the D gene is not confidently resolved. This TCR came from a donor over 35 with multiple myeloma. The nucleotide sequence is given as TGTGCCTGGAGTCCCCCACTTTACAATGAGCAGTTCTTC. Its translation reads: CAWSPPLYNEQFF.